This T cell receptor (beta chain) appears in the sequencing data of a study of neurological immune-mediated disorders. It was by 5'RACE with 10-nucleotide random UMIs that the cDNA was made. TCRdb reprocessed the 5' RACE reads with MiXCR, giving one entry per CDR3 protein. The sample lists tens of thousands of distinct CDR3 sequences; around 10% were seen once. The CDR3 has 13 amino acids. Germline V gene lookup returns CDR1 ENHRY and CDR2 SYGVKD. The ends were cut back, 7 bases at V and 2 bases at J, with 11 bases in the middle. This clonotype showed up many times. The time point here: longitudinal time-point 1 (baseline). PBMCs stored at -80 C, numbering 2 million, were the origin of the unsorted libraries.

This clonotype was obtained from a male donor with HTLV-1-associated myelopathy (HAM/TSP). Sequencing was carried out using PBMCs. The chain recombines TRBV10-3 with TRBJ2-5; TRBD1 might be the D (5 bases). This CDR3 reads CAIKGPGQETQYF. The CDR3 bases are TGTGCCATCAAGGGGCCAGGGCAAGAGACCCAGTACTTC.